Listed below are T cell receptor beta chains from one sample, sequenced in a study of vaccination effects on CD4 cells after COVID-19. Which antigens these TCRs recognize remains unknown. Assay: immunoSEQ multiplex PCR; the TCRdb copy retains only in-frame clones and omits some. Of over 80,000 clones detected, around four fifths appear once; the ten largest clones hold under 1.2%. Sequencing used CD4+ T cells from PBMCs cultured with HCoV-OC43 spike peptides, obtained after COVID-19 vaccination. The receptors originated from a human donor who received a COVID-19 vaccine. Both conserved end residues are part of each CDR3. A D gene is named only where the DNA matches it firmly. Some rows have no size entry. The others give once, few or many, or a class for an expanded clone.

D	V	size	J	DNA	CDR3
.	TRBV7-2	.	TRBJ2-1	TGTGCCAGCAGCTTACGAGGGGGGCCCTACAATGAGCAGTTCTTC	CASSLRGGPYNEQFF
.	TRBV6-2/TRBV6-3	.	TRBJ2-1	TGTGCCAGCAGTTACTCTTCCAGGTACAATGAGCAGTTCTTC	CASSYSSRYNEQFF
.	TRBV2	.	TRBJ2-1	TGTGCCAGCAGTGACAGTAATACTGAGCAGTTCTTC	CASSDSNTEQFF
TRBD1	TRBV3-1/TRBV3-2	.	TRBJ2-3	TGTGCCAGCAGCCGGATTGGGCAGGGGGGCACAGATACGCAGTATTTT	CASSRIGQGGTDTQYF
.	TRBV2	.	TRBJ2-3	TGTGCCAGCAACGGGGTGGGGGGCTCTGCAGATACGCAGTATTTT	CASNGVGGSADTQYF
.	TRBV3-1/TRBV3-2	once	TRBJ1-2	TGTGCCAGCAGCCAAGCAGGGGCAGGTGGCTACACCTTC	CASSQAGAGGYTF
TRBD1	TRBV18	once	TRBJ1-2	TGTGCCAGCTCACCCCTGGGACAGGGGGCGGACTATGGCTACACCTTC	CASSPLGQGADYGYTF
TRBD1	TRBV19	.	TRBJ1-5	TGTGCCAGTAGTAAGACGACAGGGCCAGGGAGCAATCAGCCCCAGCATTTT	CASSKTTGPGSNQPQHF
.	TRBV28	once	TRBJ1-1	TGTGCCAGCAGTTTATTAACAGGAGAAGCTTTCTTT	CASSLLTGEAFF
TRBD1	TRBV6-5	.	TRBJ1-4	TGTGCCAGCAGTTACCGGGACAGAATGATTGAAAAACTGTTTTTT	CASSYRDRMIEKLFF
TRBD1	TRBV6-6	.	TRBJ1-2	TGTGCCAGCAGTTACGGGTCAGGGGGGAACTATGGCTACACCTTC	CASSYGSGGNYGYTF
.	TRBV7-9	few	TRBJ2-3	TGTGCCAGCAGCAGAGCCACAGATACGCAGTATTTT	CASSRATDTQYF
TRBD1	TRBV18	.	TRBJ1-1	TGTGCCAGCTCAGGGACAGGGGGCCGGACTGAAGCTTTCTTT	CASSGTGGRTEAFF
.	TRBV5-1	.	TRBJ1-1	TGCGCCAGCAGCTATCAGAGAGGAAACACTGAAGCTTTCTTT	CASSYQRGNTEAFF
.	TRBV6-5	.	TRBJ2-3	TGTGCCAGCAGTTACCCGCAGGGAGGCACAGATACGCAGTATTTT	CASSYPQGGTDTQYF
.	TRBV6-5	.	TRBJ1-2	TGTGCCAGCAGTTACACAGGGAACCACTATGGCTACACCTTC	CASSYTGNHYGYTF
TRBD1	TRBV3-1/TRBV3-2	few	TRBJ1-3	TGTGCCAGCAGCCCGATGACAGGGTCTGGAAACACCATATATTTT	CASSPMTGSGNTIYF
.	TRBV11-3	.	TRBJ1-2	TGTGCCAGCAGCGACGGGGGGTACTATGGCTACACCTTC	CASSDGGYYGYTF
.	TRBV6-1	.	TRBJ1-1	TGTGCCAGCAGTGAAGCGTGGGGCAGGGAGAACACTGAAGCTTTCTTT	CASSEAWGRENTEAFF
TRBD1	TRBV2	.	TRBJ1-4	TGTGCCAGCAGTGGACAGGGTTCGGGTGAAAAACTGTTTTTT	CASSGQGSGEKLFF
.	TRBV7-2	.	TRBJ1-5	TGTGCCAGCAGCTTAGACAGTAGCAATCAGCCCCAGCATTTT	CASSLDSSNQPQHF
TRBD1	TRBV7-2	few	TRBJ1-3	TGTGCCAGCAGCTTAGGGACAGGGGGTAACACCATATATTTT	CASSLGTGGNTIYF
.	TRBV7-2	.	TRBJ2-5	TGTGCCAGCAGCTTACGCGGAGTATTCTTCCAAGAGACCCAGTACTTC	CASSLRGVFFQETQYF
TRBD2	TRBV6-6	once	TRBJ2-1	TGTGCCAGCAGTCCCATAGCGGGGGTGCCCTCCTACAATGAGCAGTTCTTC	CASSPIAGVPSYNEQFF
.	TRBV7-2	once	TRBJ1-5	TGTGCCAGCAGCCGCACTGGGGGAGATCAGCCCCAGCATTTT	CASSRTGGDQPQHF
.	TRBV4-3	few	TRBJ1-2	TGCGCCAGCAGCCAAGGAGCAACTAACTATGGCTACACCTTC	CASSQGATNYGYTF
TRBD1	TRBV6-5	.	TRBJ1-1	TGTGCCAGCAGTTTTAGGGGACAGCCGAACACTGAAGCTTTCTTT	CASSFRGQPNTEAFF
.	TRBV19	.	TRBJ1-3	TGTGCCAGTATTCCGGGGAGCTCTGGAAACACCATATATTTT	CASIPGSSGNTIYF
.	TRBV28	.	TRBJ2-1	TGTGCCAGCAGTGCCTGGGGGCCTCGCTACAATGAGCAGTTCTTC	CASSAWGPRYNEQFF
TRBD1	TRBV6-6	.	TRBJ1-5	TGTGCCAGCAGTGTACAGGGGGGTATTGGTCAGCCCCAGCATTTT	CASSVQGGIGQPQHF
.	TRBV19	.	TRBJ2-2	TGTGCCAGTAAGAAACTTTCGCTGAACACCGGGGAGCTGTTTTTT	CASKKLSLNTGELFF
.	TRBV5-6	.	TRBJ1-4	TGTGCCAGCAGCTTGATAGGGGGGTCTAATGAAAAACTGTTTTTT	CASSLIGGSNEKLFF
.	TRBV5-1	.	TRBJ2-3	TGCGCCAGCAGCTTAGGGGGAACGCAGGATACGCAGTATTTT	CASSLGGTQDTQYF
TRBD1	TRBV7-2	once	TRBJ2-1	TGTGCCAGCAGCTTAGTGGGGACAGTAGGCAATGAGCAGTTCTTC	CASSLVGTVGNEQFF
.	TRBV7-2	few	TRBJ1-6	TGTGCCAGCAGCTTGACCGGGGGGTATAATTCACCCCTCCACTTT	CASSLTGGYNSPLHF
.	TRBV5-1	.	TRBJ2-2	TGCGCCAGCAGCACGCAAACGAACACCGGGGAGCTGTTTTTT	CASSTQTNTGELFF
.	TRBV6-6	.	TRBJ1-5	TGTGCCAGCAGTTACTCTTGGGCAGCCAATCAGCCCCAGCATTTT	CASSYSWAANQPQHF
TRBD2	TRBV3-1/TRBV3-2	.	TRBJ2-5	TGTGCCAGCAGCCAAGATAGGACTAGCGCGGAATACCAAGAGACCCAGTACTTC	CASSQDRTSAEYQETQYF
.	TRBV12-3/TRBV12-4	.	TRBJ2-1	TGTGCCAGCAGCCCAGCCTACAATGAGCAGTTCTTC	CASSPAYNEQFF
TRBD1	TRBV5-5	.	TRBJ2-5	TGTGCCAGCAGCTTGGGGGGACAGGGGGAAGAGACCCAGTACTTC	CASSLGGQGEETQYF
TRBD1	TRBV2	.	TRBJ2-1	TGTGCCAGCTCTGGGACAGGGACATTTAATGAGCAGTTCTTC	CASSGTGTFNEQFF
TRBD1	TRBV25-1	.	TRBJ2-2	TGTGCCAGCAGTGAACACAGGGGAAGTAATGCCGGGGAGCTGTTTTTT	CASSEHRGSNAGELFF
.	TRBV18	.	TRBJ2-6	TGTGCCAGCTCACCTGTAAGGGATGCTGGGGCCAACGTCCTGACTTTC	CASSPVRDAGANVLTF
TRBD1	TRBV7-2	.	TRBJ1-4	TGTGCCAGCAGCCCCCAGGGACAGGGGAATGAAAAACTGTTTTTT	CASSPQGQGNEKLFF
.	TRBV29-1	.	TRBJ1-2	TGCAGCGTCCTTTCGCACACAGAAGACTATGGCTACACCTTC	CSVLSHTEDYGYTF
.	TRBV27	.	TRBJ1-2	TGTGCCAGCAGAGGTTGGGTCCATGGCTACACCTTC	CASRGWVHGYTF
.	TRBV2	.	TRBJ2-3	TGTGCCAGCACAGGGGACGGAACAGATACGCAGTATTTT	CASTGDGTDTQYF
.	TRBV7-9	.	TRBJ1-1	TGTGCCAGCAGCTTTGATGAGGTCACTGAAGCTTTCTTT	CASSFDEVTEAFF
.	TRBV28	.	TRBJ1-5	TGTGCCAGCAGTTTGCCCACAACGGGGAACCAGCATTTT	CASSLPTTGNQHF
.	TRBV6-5	.	TRBJ1-2	TGTGCCAGCAGTTACTCCGGGACATCTTCCTATGGCTACACCTTC	CASSYSGTSSYGYTF
.	TRBV19	few	TRBJ2-2	TGTGCCAGTAGTATAGGTTCAGGAACGAACACCGGGGAGCTGTTTTTT	CASSIGSGTNTGELFF
.	TRBV18	once	TRBJ1-5	TGTGCCAGCTCATCGCTTCCTGAGGACAGTCTTAGCAATCAGCCCCAGCATTTT	CASSSLPEDSLSNQPQHF
.	TRBV5-1	.	TRBJ1-5	TGCGCCAGCAGCTTGTCTGGTCGGGATCAGCCCCAGCATTTT	CASSLSGRDQPQHF
.	TRBV6-1	.	TRBJ1-6	TGTGCCAGCAGTGGCGGGACAAGTCTGCACTCCTATAATTCACCCCTCCACTTT	CASSGGTSLHSYNSPLHF
.	TRBV12-3/TRBV12-4	.	TRBJ1-2	TGTGCCAGCAGTTTCCCCGGGACCTATGGCTACACCTTC	CASSFPGTYGYTF
.	TRBV12-3/TRBV12-4	once	TRBJ1-6	TGTGCCAGCAGTTTGAAGAATTCACCCCTCCACTTT	CASSLKNSPLHF
.	TRBV24-1	.	TRBJ1-4	TGTGCCACCAGTGAAGCGGGTCCTATGGGTGAAAAACTGTTTTTT	CATSEAGPMGEKLFF
TRBD1	TRBV28	.	TRBJ1-3	TGTGCCAGCAGCCCAGGGGGCTTCGGAAACACCATATATTTT	CASSPGGFGNTIYF
TRBD1	TRBV24-1	.	TRBJ1-2	TGTGCCACCAGTGCCCGGACAGGGAACTATGGCTACACCTTC	CATSARTGNYGYTF
TRBD1	TRBV7-8	.	TRBJ2-5	TGTGCCAGCAGCTCGACAACAGGGGGCTATATTGCGGAGACCCAGTACTTC	CASSSTTGGYIAETQYF